This T cell receptor (beta chain) is drawn from a study of blood T cell repertoires in COVID-19. Whole-study context: PBMCs, B-cell-depleted T cells, or T cells were the source of the cDNA or gDNA that made up the material.

This clone was recorded only once. Deletions cut 7 bases from V and 0 bases from J, with 16 bases between. The CDR3 extends over 15 amino acids. Germline CDR1 is SNHLY and CDR2 is FYNNEI. Per the original data handling: Amplifying reference gene primers gave estimates of nucleated cell counts. This table comes from immunoSEQ multiplex PCR, and its TCRdb copy is limited to in-frame clones, with some not included. That table gives V, J and clone size, and the DNA gave D and trimming. The sample consists of tens of thousands of clones, about 82% of them appearing once. The rearrangement joins TRBV2 to TRBJ2-7; no reliable D call. Input material: peripheral blood. The source of this sequence is a woman older than 75 with acute or convalescent COVID-19. The CDR3, as DNA: TGTGCCAGCACTCCTCTTGCGGCGAGCTCCTACGAGCAGTACGTC. It codes for CASTPLAASSYEQYV.